Below, 29 T cell receptor beta chains from the same sample are listed, as sequenced in a study of graft-versus-host responses after intestinal transplantation. Clones were sequenced by immunoSEQ multiplex PCR, and TCRdb holds only the in-frame ones, with some missing. The repertoire has some 44,000 clones, about 95% of them found once; the top ten carry approximately 1.4%. This specimen was PBMCs, taken around 48 weeks after intestinal transplant. The receptor source for this set is a human patient who received an intestinal transplant, so some T cells may come from the graft donor.

The genes are TRBV4-2 and TRBJ1-2; 8 nucleotides line up with TRBD1. There are 13 residues in the CDR3. With V trimmed by 4 bases and J by 4 bases, 2 bases remained unmatched. The V gene's germline CDR1 is LGHNA and CDR2 YNFKEQ. The CDR3 coding sequence is TGTGCCAGCAGCCCGACAGGGGCCTATGGCTACACCTTC. Residues: CASSPTGAYGYTF.

The chain recombines TRBV7-6 with TRBJ1-3, with D perhaps matching TRBD1 (5 bases). This CDR3 is built from 16 residues. Trimming cost V 1 base and J 5 bases, with 15 bases left between them. Germline V gives CDR1 SGHVS, CDR2 FNYEAQ. The CDR3 reads CASSLDGGALRNTIYF. DNA of the CDR3: TGTGCCAGCAGCTTAGACGGGGGAGCCCTTAGAAACACCATATATTTT.

The chain employs TRBV5-4 and TRBJ2-7; D gene unclear. The V gene lost 4 bases and the J gene lost 3 bases, with 5 bases spanning the gap. Germline-derived CDR1 and CDR2 are SGHNT and YYREEE (reference sequence). The CDR3 totals 11 residues. The CDR3 nucleotides read TGTGCCAGCAGCGCTGACTACGAGCAGTACTTC. Its translation is CASSADYEQYF. The full variable domain, with the rest looked up from reference TRBV5-4 and TRBJ2-7, is ETGVTQSPTHLIKTRGQQVTLRCSSQSGHNTVSWYQQALGQGPQFIFQYYREEENGRGNFPPRFSGLQFPNYSSELNVNALELDDSALYLCASSADYEQYFGPGTRLTVT.

The genes are TRBV5-1 and TRBJ2-5; no reliable D call. Germline loops: CDR1 SGHRS, CDR2 YFSETQ. The CDR3 covers 14 residues. V lost 4 bases to trimming and J lost 5 bases, with 15 bases between them. Here the CDR3 reads CASSQDRLGETQYF. For the CDR3, the DNA is TGCGCCAGCAGCCAGGACCGGCTAGGCGAGACCCAGTACTTC.

The J gene is TRBJ1-3, the V gene TRBV9; D is perhaps TRBD1 (6 bases). Germline V gives CDR1 SGDLS, CDR2 YYNGEE. Trimming removed 0 bases at V and 3 bases at J, with 7 bases between. This CDR3 contains 14 residues. In DNA, the CDR3 is TGTGCCAGCAGCGTAGCAGGGGATGGAAACACCATATATTTT. It codes for CASSVAGDGNTIYF.

The CDR3 protein is CASVTRGRRTEAFF. The DNA of the CDR3 is TGTGCCAGCGTAACCAGGGGGCGCCGGACTGAAGCTTTCTTT. The rearrangement uses TRBV6-1 and TRBJ1-1; 8 bases are a match to TRBD1. Germline V gene sequence: CDR1 MNHNS, CDR2 SASEGT. Trimming removed 8 bases from V and 5 bases from J; junction bases left unmatched: 10. This CDR3 is built from 14 residues.

The chain combines TRBV19 with TRBJ1-5, with D perhaps TRBD1 (5 bases). Looked up from germline, CDR1 is LNHDA and CDR2 is SQIVND (reference sequence). The CDR3 is 16 amino acids. V lost 10 bases to trimming and J lost 0 bases, with 19 bases between them. The chain's CDR3 is CAIGAGGTYSNQPQHF. CDR3 coding DNA: TGTGCCATTGGGGCAGGTGGCACTTATAGCAATCAGCCCCAGCATTTT.

The chain has TRBV6-6 and TRBJ1-3, with unresolved D. The germline V and J ends were trimmed by 2 bases and 4 bases, with 9 bases remaining between them. The CDR3 extends over 14 amino acids. Germline V gives CDR1 MNHNY, CDR2 SVGAGI (reference sequence). The CDR3 DNA follows: TGTGCCAGCAGTTACGAGGGCGGCGGAAACACCATATATTTT. It yields the protein CASSYEGGGNTIYF.

This clone showed up just a few times. The rearrangement joins TRBV11-1 to TRBJ1-2; D unresolved. The length of the CDR3 is 13 residues. Trimming removed 5 bases from V and 3 bases from J, with 10 bases in between. Germline lookup yields CDR1 SGHAT and CDR2 FQDESV (reference sequence). DNA for the CDR3: TGTGCCAGCAGCGGTAACACCTACTATGGCTACACCTTC. It yields the protein CASSGNTYYGYTF.

This clone was seen a single time. This sequence joins TRBV10-2 and TRBJ1-1; D not certain. The CDR3 is made up of 15 amino acids. Trimming took off 6 bases at V and 5 bases at J, with 19 bases between the two ends. Germline V CDR1 and CDR2: WSHSY, SAAADI. The CDR3 sequence: CASSGPWVGITEAFF. The CDR3 DNA reads as TGCGCCAGCAGCGGGCCATGGGTTGGAATAACTGAAGCTTTCTTT.

V gene TRBV5-1 combines with J gene TRBJ2-1; D is ambiguous. The V end was cut by 0 bases, the J end by 7 bases, with 11 bases between. Germline values: CDR1 SGHRS, CDR2 YFSETQ. CDR3 length: 14 amino acids. CDR3 sequence (DNA): TGCGCCAGCAGCTTGGCTAAGCAGCTAAATGAGCAGTTCTTC. It codes for CASSLAKQLNEQFF. The full variable domain, completed using reference TRBV5-1 and TRBJ2-1, is KAGVTQTPRYLIKTRGQQVTLSCSPISGHRSVSWYQQTPGQGLQFLFEYFSETQRNKGNFPGRFSGRQFSNSRSEMNVSTLELGDSALYLCASSLAKQLNEQFFGPGTRLTVL.

The V call is TRBV7-9, the J call TRBJ1-2; D unresolved. V lost 5 bases, J lost 6 bases, and 19 bases lay in between. Germline V gene sequence: CDR1 SEHNR, CDR2 FQNEAQ (reference sequence). The CDR3 is made up of 15 amino acids. As DNA, the CDR3 is TGTGCCAGCAGCGACACAGAAAGGGCTAAAGATGGCTACACCTTC. It yields the protein CASSDTERAKDGYTF.

CDR3 nucleotides: TGTGCCAGCTCACCAGCGGTCGACCAGCCCCAGCATTTT. Protein sequence: CASSPAVDQPQHF. This chain uses TRBV18 with TRBJ1-5; D is unclear. Looked up from germline, CDR1 is KGHSH and CDR2 is LQKENI. The V end lost 2 bases, the J end lost 7 bases, and 9 bases lay between the germline ends. This CDR3 comprises 13 residues.

This clone was detected once. The chain is built from TRBV5-1 and TRBJ2-1; TRBD2 agrees at 8 bases. This CDR3 has 14 residues. The germline V gene encodes CDR1 SGHRS and CDR2 YFSETQ. Trimming cost V 2 bases and J 5 bases; bases outside gene matches: 3. The CDR3 reads CASSFTSGNNEQFF. The CDR3 DNA sequence: TGCGCCAGCAGCTTCACTAGCGGAAACAATGAGCAGTTCTTC.

This chain uses TRBV2 with TRBJ1-1, with 7 bases lining up with TRBD1. The trim removed 10 bases at V and 4 bases at J, leaving 6 bases unmatched. Germline-derived CDR1 and CDR2 are SNHLY and FYNNEI. The CDR3 is made up of 12 amino acids. CDR3 loop: CATRQGGTEAFF. DNA of the CDR3: TGTGCCACCCGACAGGGAGGCACTGAAGCTTTCTTT.

The J gene is TRBJ1-6, the V gene TRBV6-1; D unclear. This CDR3 is built from 13 residues. Between the trimmed V and J ends, which lost 7 bases and 7 bases, there was a span of 11 bases. Germline V gives CDR1 MNHNS, CDR2 SASEGT. The chain's CDR3 is CASIKVLNSPLHF. In DNA, the CDR3 is TGTGCCAGCATTAAGGTCCTGAATTCACCCCTCCACTTT.

The V gene is TRBV5-1, the J gene TRBJ2-2; no reliable D call. Trimming pared 5 bases from V and 6 bases from J, leaving 11 bases between. This CDR3 comprises 13 residues. Germline CDR1 SGHRS, CDR2 YFSETQ. CDR3 amino acids: CASRRATPGELFF. For the CDR3, the DNA is TGCGCCAGCAGAAGGGCGACCCCCGGGGAGCTGTTTTTT.

The V and J genes are TRBV5-1 and TRBJ1-1, with D maybe TRBD1 (6 bases). V was pared by 3 bases and J by 0 bases, with 12 bases between. This CDR3 contains 15 residues. Germline V CDR1 and CDR2: SGHRS, YFSETQ. CDR3 bases: TGCGCCAGCAGCTCTCCACAGGGACTGAACACTGAAGCTTTCTTT. It translates to CASSSPQGLNTEAFF. Full variable domain (outside the CDR3, taken from reference TRBV5-1 and TRBJ1-1): KAGVTQTPRYLIKTRGQQVTLSCSPISGHRSVSWYQQTPGQGLQFLFEYFSETQRNKGNFPGRFSGRQFSNSRSEMNVSTLELGDSALYLCASSSPQGLNTEAFFGQGTRLTVV.

The rearrangement links TRBV6-6 to TRBJ1-4; 12 bases match TRBD1. The CDR3 spans 14 residues. The V segment lost 6 bases and the J segment 11 bases; nucleotides outside the gene matches: 7. The germline V gene has CDR1 MNHNY and CDR2 SVGAGI (reference sequence). The CDR3 loop reads CASSLGQGAYKLFF. The CDR3 DNA reads TGTGCCAGCAGCCTGGGACAGGGGGCTTATAAACTGTTTTTT.

About this clone itself: The same CDR3 also results from other DNA sequences found in this sample. The chain is built from TRBV5-1 and TRBJ1-1, with a possible D match to TRBD1 (5 bases). V was clipped by 1 base and J by 1 base, with 5 bases between them. The germline gives CDR1 SGHRS, CDR2 YFSETQ. The CDR3 covers 13 residues. In nucleotides, the CDR3 is TGCGCCAGCAGCTTGAGGGGGAACACTGAAGCTTTCTTT. Translated: CASSLRGNTEAFF. Supplemented by reference TRBV5-1 and TRBJ1-1, the full variable domain reads KAGVTQTPRYLIKTRGQQVTLSCSPISGHRSVSWYQQTPGQGLQFLFEYFSETQRNKGNFPGRFSGRQFSNSRSEMNVSTLELGDSALYLCASSLRGNTEAFFGQGTRLTVV.

The rearrangement joins TRBV6-1 to TRBJ1-5; D gene uncertain. Germline values: CDR1 MNHNS, CDR2 SASEGT. The CDR3 sequence is 12 residues long. V lost 2 bases and J 10 bases, leaving 9 bases between the germline ends. CDR3 in DNA: TGTGCCAGCAGTGAAACGGGAGGACCCCAGCATTTT. It translates to CASSETGGPQHF.

The V gene is TRBV10-3, the J gene TRBJ2-5; D possibly corresponds to TRBD1 (5 bases). Germline V gene lookup returns CDR1 ENHRY and CDR2 SYGVKD. V was trimmed by 5 bases and J by 4 bases, leaving 11 bases between them. This CDR3 region has 13 residues. The chain's CDR3 is CAISKQERETQYF. The CDR3 coding sequence is TGTGCCATCAGTAAACAGGAAAGAGAGACCCAGTACTTC.

The chain couples TRBV7-9 to TRBJ1-1; D not resolved. V lost 3 bases and J lost 1, with 6 bases in between. The length of the CDR3 is 13 residues. Germline CDR1 is SEHNR and CDR2 is FQNEAQ (reference sequence). CDR3 amino acids: CASSFSSNTEAFF. CDR3 sequence (DNA): TGTGCCAGCAGCTTCTCCTCGAACACTGAAGCTTTCTTT.

This clone has a single count. This rearrangement joins TRBV7-9 to TRBJ2-7; D gene ambiguous. In germline, CDR1 is SEHNR, CDR2 FQNEAQ (reference sequence). The CDR3 spans 14 residues. V was pared by 3 bases and J by 2 bases, with 11 bases between. DNA for the CDR3: TGTGCCAGCAGCTTTTCGTCCTCCCCCTACGAGCAGTACTTC. Amino acids: CASSFSSSPYEQYF.

The J gene is TRBJ2-3, the V gene TRBV19; 8 nucleotides line up with TRBD2. This CDR3 spans 16 amino acids. Losses at the gene ends were 3 bases for V and 2 bases for J; bases not matched to a gene: 7. CDR1 and CDR2 (germline): LNHDA, SQIVND (reference sequence). For the CDR3, the DNA is TGTGCCAGTAGTATCGTCTCTAGCGGGTTCACAGATACGCAGTATTTT. It yields the protein CASSIVSSGFTDTQYF.

V is TRBV6-6 and J is TRBJ1-5; maybe TRBD1 (5 bases). V dropped 6 bases and J dropped 7 bases, with 16 bases sitting between them. Germline CDR1 and CDR2: MNHNY and SVGAGI (reference sequence). The length of the CDR3 is 14 residues. Written as DNA, the CDR3 is TGTGCCAGCAGCCAAGGGACGGCGGGGCAGCCCCAGCATTTT. This sequence encodes CASSQGTAGQPQHF.

The CDR3 here is CASSFRSSGAYEQYF. For the CDR3, the DNA is TGTGCCAGCAGCTTTAGGTCTAGCGGGGCCTACGAGCAGTACTTC. V is TRBV28 and J is TRBJ2-7; 9 positions agree with TRBD2. V was pared by 6 bases and J by 2 bases, with 8 bases of the junction left unmatched. The CDR3 is 15 amino acids. In germline, CDR1 is MDHEN, CDR2 SYDVKM.

This sequence joins TRBV6-1 and TRBJ2-7; D is uncertain. CDR3 length equals 15 residues. CDR1 is MNHNS and CDR2 is SASEGT in the germline V gene. The V end lost 6 bases, the J end lost 2 bases, and 17 bases lay between the germline ends. CDR3 bases: TGTGCCAGCAGCCGAATCGAGACGGCGCCCTACGAGCAGTACTTC. Its protein is CASSRIETAPYEQYF.

The CDR3: CASSQLAGGYQETQYF. The DNA for the CDR3 is TGCGCCAGCAGCCAACTAGCGGGGGGGTACCAAGAGACCCAGTACTTC. This chain links TRBV5-1 with TRBJ2-5; the match to TRBD2 covers 13 bases. The CDR3 runs to 16 residues. Unmatched junction bases numbered 3, after V lost 4 bases and J lost 0 bases. The germline V gene has CDR1 SGHRS and CDR2 YFSETQ.